These T cell receptor beta chains were read from a single sample in a study of T cell changes during pregnancy in multiple sclerosis. The protocol was immunoSEQ multiplex PCR, while the TCRdb copy is restricted to in-frame clones and leaves out a portion. In the table there are approximately 88,000 clones, about 95% of which are singletons. Material: peripheral blood, obtained in the second trimester of pregnancy. The source is a female donor with multiple sclerosis, enrolled in a pregnancy study. Each CDR3 is given with its conserved first and last residue. The D gene is left open where the match is weak. Some rows mark clone size as missing; the rest say once, few, many or name a class of expanded clone.

d_gene	v_gene	abundance	j_gene	CDR3nt	CDR3aa
NA	TRBV2	once	TRBJ1-4	TGTGCCAGCACTCGGGTTCCCGGTGAAAAACTGTTTTTT	CASTRVPGEKLFF
NA	TRBV18	NA	TRBJ1-1	TGTGCCAGCTCACCCGGACAGCTCGACACTGAAGCTTTCTTT	CASSPGQLDTEAFF
NA	TRBV7-2	NA	TRBJ1-4	TGTGCCAGCAGCTTAGAACCAGGGATTAGTGAAAAACTGTTTTTT	CASSLEPGISEKLFF
NA	TRBV5-6	NA	TRBJ2-7	TGTGCCAGCAGCTTGAACGGGGTCACAGCCTACGAGCAGTACTTC	CASSLNGVTAYEQYF
NA	TRBV9	NA	TRBJ1-4	TGTGCCAGTCGAGAGGGTGGGGAAAAACTGTTTTTT	CASREGGEKLFF
NA	TRBV27	once	TRBJ1-1	TGTGCCAGCCAGGATTCGAACACTGAAGCTTTCTTT	CASQDSNTEAFF
TRBD2	TRBV18	once	TRBJ2-3	TGTGCCAGCTCACGGACTAGCGAGGCAGATACGCAGTATTTT	CASSRTSEADTQYF
TRBD1	TRBV9	NA	TRBJ2-2	TGTGCCAGCAGCGTAGGGGGGGTGGGACAGGGCCCGAACACCGGGGAGCTGTTTTTT	CASSVGGVGQGPNTGELFF
TRBD2	TRBV5-4	NA	TRBJ2-7	TGTGCCAGCAGCTTGGGTACTAGCGGGAGCTACGAGCAGTACTTC	CASSLGTSGSYEQYF
TRBD2	TRBV5-1	NA	TRBJ2-5	TGCGCCAGCAGCTTGGAGGCTAGCGGGCAAGAGACCCAGTACTTC	CASSLEASGQETQYF
NA	TRBV12-5	NA	TRBJ2-5	TGTGCTAGTGGTTTGGCGGACTGGCCCCAGTACTTC	CASGLADWPQYF
TRBD1	TRBV5-1	NA	TRBJ1-1	TGCGCCAGCAGCTTGGTTCAGGGGGATCCCAATGAAGCTTTCTTT	CASSLVQGDPNEAFF
NA	TRBV11-1	NA	TRBJ1-1	TGTGCCAGCAGCCCATATTCCAGGGGTGAAGCTTTCTTT	CASSPYSRGEAFF
NA	TRBV7-2	NA	TRBJ2-7	TGTGCCAGCTCAACGAGCGGGCGCTCCTACGAGCAGTACTTC	CASSTSGRSYEQYF
TRBD2	TRBV27	NA	TRBJ2-5	TGTGCCAGCAGTCTAGGCGGGGGGCGAAGGGAGACCCAGTACTTC	CASSLGGGRRETQYF
TRBD2	TRBV6-6	NA	TRBJ2-7	TGTGCCAGCAGTTCCCCCACGCTAGCGGCCTACGAGCAGTACTTC	CASSSPTLAAYEQYF
NA	TRBV7-2	once	TRBJ2-5	TGTGCCAGCAGCGAGGACGCTACTAGGAGAGAGACCCAGTACTTC	CASSEDATRRETQYF
NA	TRBV6-5	NA	TRBJ1-1	TGTGCCAGCAGTCGCGGGGTGAACACTGAAGCTTTCTTT	CASSRGVNTEAFF
NA	TRBV5-1	NA	TRBJ2-1	TGCGCCAGCAGCTTGCTTGACAATGAGCAGTTCTTC	CASSLLDNEQFF
NA	TRBV4-2	NA	TRBJ2-7	TGTGCCAGCAGCCAAGACAGGGTCTACGAGCAGTACTTC	CASSQDRVYEQYF
NA	TRBV13	once	TRBJ2-3	TGTGCCAGCAGTTCCAGTCCTCTTCGGGGCACAGATACGCAGTATTTT	CASSSSPLRGTDTQYF
TRBD1	TRBV19	NA	TRBJ2-5	TGTGCCAGTAGTTTGACAGGGCCTACGCAAGAGACCCAGTACTTC	CASSLTGPTQETQYF
NA	TRBV27	NA	TRBJ2-1	TGTGCCAGCAGTTTGGGCACCTACAATGAGCAGTTCTTC	CASSLGTYNEQFF
NA	TRBV2	NA	TRBJ1-2	TGTGCCAGCCCTTCGGGGGGCGACTATGGCTACACCTTC	CASPSGGDYGYTF
NA	TRBV11-2	NA	TRBJ2-3	TGTGCCAGCAGCTTACTAGCCCCAGATACGCAGTATTTT	CASSLLAPDTQYF
NA	TRBV15	NA	TRBJ2-6	TGTGCCACCAGCAGATCCCCATCTGGGGCCAACGTCCTGACTTTC	CATSRSPSGANVLTF
NA	TRBV29-1	NA	TRBJ2-2	TGCAGCGTCACAGGAATCACCGGGGAGCTGTTTTTT	CSVTGITGELFF
TRBD1	TRBV5-1	NA	TRBJ2-5	TGCGCCAGCAGCTACGGGACAGGGAATCAAGAGACCCAGTACTTC	CASSYGTGNQETQYF
TRBD2	TRBV18	NA	TRBJ2-1	TGTGCCAGCTCACCACCGGAGACTAGCGGGAATGAGCAGTTCTTC	CASSPPETSGNEQFF
NA	TRBV6-4	once	TRBJ2-1	TGTGCCAGCAGCCCCCAGCGGGGTCAGGGGGAGCAGTTCTTC	CASSPQRGQGEQFF
TRBD1	TRBV28	NA	TRBJ2-3	TGTGCCAGCAGTTCCAGGGGGCTGGGAACAGATACGCAGTATTTT	CASSSRGLGTDTQYF
NA	TRBV19	NA	TRBJ2-7	TGTGCCAGTAGTATAGGCAGGGGTCGATCCTACGAGCAGTACTTC	CASSIGRGRSYEQYF
NA	TRBV28	NA	TRBJ1-4	TGTGCCAGCAGTCGAACAGGGTCGGCTAATGAAAAACTGTTTTTT	CASSRTGSANEKLFF
TRBD1	TRBV5-1	NA	TRBJ1-4	TGCGCCAGCAGCTTGGAACAGGGGATAAATGAAAAACTGTTTTTT	CASSLEQGINEKLFF
NA	TRBV7-9	NA	TRBJ1-3	TGTGCCAGCGAGCTTAGTTCCCTGGGGGGGACTGGAAACACCATATATTTT	CASELSSLGGTGNTIYF
TRBD1	TRBV19	NA	TRBJ1-1	TGTGCCAGTAGTCCCCGACCGACAGGGTACGATGAAGCTTTCTTT	CASSPRPTGYDEAFF
TRBD1	TRBV5-1	NA	TRBJ1-1	TGCGCCAGCAGCTTGGGGACAGCTATCGACAGGGAGAAAACTTTCTTT	CASSLGTAIDREKTFF
NA	TRBV7-2	NA	TRBJ2-4	TGTGCCAGCAGCTTAAGCGGCATTCAGTACTTC	CASSLSGIQYF
NA	TRBV11-2	NA	TRBJ2-2	TGTGCCAGCAGCTTAGATCCGACTTACGCCGGGGAGCTGTTTTTT	CASSLDPTYAGELFF
TRBD1	TRBV18	NA	TRBJ1-1	TGTGCCAGCTCACCAACAGGGGTCACTGAAGCTTTCTTT	CASSPTGVTEAFF
TRBD2	TRBV6-1	NA	TRBJ2-1	TGTGCCAGCAGTGCGGAACCGGGACTAGCCTACAATGAGCAGTTCTTC	CASSAEPGLAYNEQFF
NA	TRBV4-2	few	TRBJ2-6	TGTGCCAGCAGCCCTACAGGGAGCTCTGGGGCCAACGTCCTGACTTTC	CASSPTGSSGANVLTF
TRBD2	TRBV28	NA	TRBJ2-2	TGTGCCAGCAGTTTAGGGGGGGTCGGGGAGCTGTTTTTT	CASSLGGVGELFF
NA	TRBV9	NA	TRBJ2-5	TGTGCCAGCAGCGCCGGGGGACAGCGAGAGACCCAGTACTTC	CASSAGGQRETQYF
NA	TRBV7-9	NA	TRBJ1-2	TGTGCCAGCAGCTTAGCGCTGATGGGGGCAAATGGCTACACCTTC	CASSLALMGANGYTF
TRBD1	TRBV5-1	NA	TRBJ2-3	TGCGCCAGCAGCGTCCGGGACAGGGGCGTAGATACGCAGTATTTT	CASSVRDRGVDTQYF
TRBD1	TRBV7-9	NA	TRBJ2-3	TGTGCCAGCAGCGAGGACAGGGTGGCAGATACGCAGTATTTT	CASSEDRVADTQYF
TRBD1	TRBV5-1	NA	TRBJ2-3	TGCGCCAGCAGCTATGGACAGGCCAGCACAGATACGCAGTATTTT	CASSYGQASTDTQYF
NA	TRBV19	NA	TRBJ2-1	TGTGCCAGTAGTATAGCCCCAGGGAGGGGGTCCTACAATGAGCAGTTCTTC	CASSIAPGRGSYNEQFF
TRBD1	TRBV6-1	NA	TRBJ2-3	TGTGCCAGCAGTGTGGACAGGAGTAGCACAGATACGCAGTATTTT	CASSVDRSSTDTQYF
NA	TRBV7-2	NA	TRBJ2-1	TGTGCCAGCAGCTTTTTTCTGGGGAGCGCCTACAATGAGCAGTTCTTC	CASSFFLGSAYNEQFF
TRBD2	TRBV5-1	NA	TRBJ2-7	TGCGCCAGCAGCTGGGGCGGGACTAGCAGCTACGAGCAGTACTTC	CASSWGGTSSYEQYF
NA	TRBV5-8	NA	TRBJ2-2	TGTGCCAGCAGCTCCGGGACATTTGTTTACACCGGGGAGCTGTTTTTT	CASSSGTFVYTGELFF
NA	TRBV4-1	NA	TRBJ1-5	TGCGCCAGCAGCCAAGGCCTAAATCAGCCCCAGCATTTT	CASSQGLNQPQHF